This T cell receptor (beta chain) was captured by sequencing in a study of T cell responses to AZD1222 COVID-19 vaccine. Profiling relied on immunoSEQ multiplex PCR, and the TCRdb table lists in-frame clones only, not all of them. Among over 70,000 clones listed, roughly 88% were seen once. A note on this clone: Its antigen is still unknown.

Study-level results: Sampling captured repertoires only after the peak T cell response. Reports say nearly half of spike-specific TCRs go after unmutated variant regions. Donors were largely white British and mainly female; clonal diversity was possibly underestimated.

Trimming shortened V by 5 bases and J by 8 bases, and 12 bases separated the two germline ends. CDR3 length equals 12 residues. Germline CDR1 is SGHVS and CDR2 is FQNEAQ. The source of this sequence is an adult in good health. The genes are TRBV7-8 and TRBJ1-2, with D possibly matching TRBD1 (5 bases). The sequencing used peripheral blood, collected on day 0 of MenACWY control vaccination. CDR3 sequence: CASSPLGGGYTF. For the CDR3, the DNA is TGTGCCAGCAGCCCGCTGGGGGGAGGCTACACCTTC.